A selection of T cell receptor beta chains follows, all from one sample in a study of T cell responses to AZD1222 COVID-19 vaccine. Libraries were prepared by immunoSEQ multiplex PCR; TCRdb keeps only in-frame clonotypes and omits some of them. The sample carries around 130,000 clones, over 85% recorded once. Source: peripheral blood, taken on day 0 of AZD1222 vaccination. These receptors originate from an adult in good health. Both conserved end residues are trimmed from each CDR3.

v_gene | CDR3aa
TRBV9 | ASSAQRSGYGYT
TRBV15 | ATSRDREYGYT
TRBV29-1 | SAITSRTGTNYGYT
TRBV6-6 | ASSSGGRTEAF
TRBV3-1/TRBV3-2 | ASSQAPFSEQF
TRBV27 | ASTSLGYNEQF
TRBV7-2 | ASSLDRQQSTFYGYT
TRBV20-1 | SASGAGRYT
TRBV5-5 | ASSLVPSGSYEQY
TRBV4-3 | ASSPGPYNEQF
TRBV24-1 | ATSEPQGTEYNTGELF
TRBV28 | ASSLGGGNSNQPQH
TRBV5-5 | ASTILPHSGGGETQY
TRBV19 | ASARDPNSPLH
TRBV12-3/TRBV12-4 | ASSWDRDVF
TRBV2 | ASSEDSEETQY
TRBV5-1 | ASSSGNTIY
TRBV7-9 | ASSLPQETQY
TRBV28 | ASRPNYGYT
TRBV28 | ASSFRYGYT
TRBV9 | ASSVGRTGSRGETQY
TRBV28 | ASIRGAGAGYT
TRBV6-1 | ASSDILTGSYGYT
TRBV28 | ASSSPASEGNTEAF
TRBV11-2 | ASSITASSGNTIY
TRBV9 | ASSRTGWATNEQF
TRBV28 | ASSFTYNEQF
TRBV5-1 | ASRLWENSYEQY
TRBV30 | AWKSKRDTDTQY
TRBV10-3 | AISLQGSSGANVLT
TRBV12-3/TRBV12-4 | ASGRGSSYGYT
TRBV6-5 | ASSYSGGVYGYT
TRBV10-3 | AISEIGGFVYT
TRBV9 | ASSVNDRSSYNSPLH
TRBV12-5 | ASGPGTAFNYGYT
TRBV19 | ASSITVNYGYT
TRBV5-1 | ASWPGPATDTEAF
TRBV5-6 | ASSLPGGGQY
TRBV28 | ASRTGLGGKLF
TRBV7-9 | ASSFGQTTEAF
TRBV28 | ASGDSGTTKNIQY
TRBV28 | ASSSQRGRGTQY
TRBV6-2/TRBV6-3 | ASSLTQGVTEAF
TRBV29-1 | SVDSTAGTEAF
TRBV28 | ASGLGESYEQY
TRBV7-8 | ASSLEGRMEDTQY
TRBV4-1 | ASSQGLEDTQY
TRBV28 | ASNLSNQPQH